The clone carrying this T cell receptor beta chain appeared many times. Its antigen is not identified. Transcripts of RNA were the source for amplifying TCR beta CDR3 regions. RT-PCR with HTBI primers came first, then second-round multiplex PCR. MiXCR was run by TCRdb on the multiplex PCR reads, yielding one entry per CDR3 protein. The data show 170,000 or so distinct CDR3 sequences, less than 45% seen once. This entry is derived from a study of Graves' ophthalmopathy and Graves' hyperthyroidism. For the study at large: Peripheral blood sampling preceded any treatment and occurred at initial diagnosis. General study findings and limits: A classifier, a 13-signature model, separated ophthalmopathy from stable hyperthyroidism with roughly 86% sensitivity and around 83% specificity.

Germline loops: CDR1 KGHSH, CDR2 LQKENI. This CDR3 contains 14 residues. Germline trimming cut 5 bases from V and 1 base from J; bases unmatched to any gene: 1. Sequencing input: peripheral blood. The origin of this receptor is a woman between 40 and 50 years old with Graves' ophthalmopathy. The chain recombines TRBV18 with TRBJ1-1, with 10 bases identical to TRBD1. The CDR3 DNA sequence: TGTGCCAGCTCAAGGGACAGGGGGAACACTGAAGCTTTCTTT. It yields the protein CASSRDRGNTEAFF. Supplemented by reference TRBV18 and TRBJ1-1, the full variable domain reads NAGVMQNPRHLVRRRGQEARLRCSPMKGHSHVYWYRQLPEEGLKFMVYLQKENIIDESGMPKERFSAEFPKEGPSILRIQQVVRGDSAAYFCASSRDRGNTEAFFGQGTRLTVV.